One sample yielded the 2 T cell receptor beta chains listed below, sequenced in a study of shared clonotypes between healthy human individuals (dated by TCRdb to 2018 to 2021). Libraries were constructed by the immunoSEQ multiplex PCR assay. Sourced from immuneACCESS, this table was stored by TCRdb with only in-frame sequences that have V and J called. A share of the clones is absent; for the studies checked, an unresolved V gene accounts for under half, and the remainder has no known explanation. This sample is represented by about 1.1 million clones; around three quarters of them were singletons. In total, the top ten clones hold 0.89% of the sample. Input material: memory CD4+ T cells from PBMCs. The cell subset or site tag for this specimen amounts to: CD45RA-negative fraction. Every receptor here comes from a man younger than 30 in good health. Some clones in this sample may be carry-over from other donors' samples.

This clone was seen once. This chain uses TRBV7-3 with TRBJ2-1; TRBD2 matches 10 bases. The ends lost 4 bases at V and 2 bases at J; junction bases unmatched: 5. Germline V CDR1 and CDR2: SGHTA, FQGTGA. The CDR3 is 16 amino acids. CDR3 protein: CASSSLSGRAYNEQFF. In DNA form, the CDR3 reads TGTGCCAGCAGCTCCTTGAGCGGGAGGGCCTACAATGAGCAGTTCTTC.

This rearrangement joins TRBV5-1 to TRBJ2-5; D gene ambiguous. Deletions cut 0 bases from V and 1 base from J, with 10 bases between. This CDR3 has 15 amino acids. CDR1 and CDR2 (germline): SGHRS, YFSETQ. The chain's CDR3 is CASSLGGPVQETQYF. CDR3 in DNA: TGCGCCAGCAGCTTGGGTGGCCCGGTCCAAGAGACCCAGTACTTC.